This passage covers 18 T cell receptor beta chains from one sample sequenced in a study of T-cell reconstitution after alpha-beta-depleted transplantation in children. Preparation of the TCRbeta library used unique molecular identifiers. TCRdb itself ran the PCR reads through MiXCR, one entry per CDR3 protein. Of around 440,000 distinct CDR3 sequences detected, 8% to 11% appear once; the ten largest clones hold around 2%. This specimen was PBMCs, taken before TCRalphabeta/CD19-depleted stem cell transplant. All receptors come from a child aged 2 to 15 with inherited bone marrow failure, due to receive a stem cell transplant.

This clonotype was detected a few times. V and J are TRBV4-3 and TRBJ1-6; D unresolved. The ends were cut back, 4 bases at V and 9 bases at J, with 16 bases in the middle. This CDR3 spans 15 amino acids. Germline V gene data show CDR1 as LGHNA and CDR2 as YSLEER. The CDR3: CASSPGLTTSSPLHF. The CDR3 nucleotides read TGCGCCAGCAGCCCTGGACTCACCACCAGTTCACCCCTCCACTTT.

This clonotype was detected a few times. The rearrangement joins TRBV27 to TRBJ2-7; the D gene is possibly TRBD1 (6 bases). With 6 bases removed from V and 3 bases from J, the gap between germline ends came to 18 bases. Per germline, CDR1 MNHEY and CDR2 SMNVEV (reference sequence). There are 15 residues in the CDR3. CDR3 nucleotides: TGTGCCAGCAGAATAGGATCCGGGACACTCTACGAGCAGTACTTC. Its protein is CASRIGSGTLYEQYF.

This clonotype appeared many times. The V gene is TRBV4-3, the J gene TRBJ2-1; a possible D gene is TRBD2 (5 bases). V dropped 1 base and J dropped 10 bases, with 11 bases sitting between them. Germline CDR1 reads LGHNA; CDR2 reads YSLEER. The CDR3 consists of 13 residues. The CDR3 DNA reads TGCGCCAGCAGCCAAGGGCAGATAGCGGAGCAGTTCTTC. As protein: CASSQGQIAEQFF.

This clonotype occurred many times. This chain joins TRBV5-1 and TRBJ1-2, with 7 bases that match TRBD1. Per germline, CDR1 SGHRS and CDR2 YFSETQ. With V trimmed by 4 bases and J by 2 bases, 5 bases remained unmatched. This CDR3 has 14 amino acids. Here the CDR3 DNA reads TGCGCCAGCAGCATGACAGGGATCAACTATGGCTACACCTTC. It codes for CASSMTGINYGYTF. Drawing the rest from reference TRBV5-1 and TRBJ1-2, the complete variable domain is KAGVTQTPRYLIKTRGQQVTLSCSPISGHRSVSWYQQTPGQGLQFLFEYFSETQRNKGNFPGRFSGRQFSNSRSEMNVSTLELGDSALYLCASSMTGINYGYTFGSGTRLTVV.

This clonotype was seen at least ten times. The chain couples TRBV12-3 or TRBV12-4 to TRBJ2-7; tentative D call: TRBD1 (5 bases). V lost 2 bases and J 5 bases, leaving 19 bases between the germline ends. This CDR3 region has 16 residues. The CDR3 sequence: CASSLNSGYRAHEQYF. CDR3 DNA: TGTGCCAGCAGTTTAAATTCAGGGTACCGAGCCCACGAGCAGTACTTC.

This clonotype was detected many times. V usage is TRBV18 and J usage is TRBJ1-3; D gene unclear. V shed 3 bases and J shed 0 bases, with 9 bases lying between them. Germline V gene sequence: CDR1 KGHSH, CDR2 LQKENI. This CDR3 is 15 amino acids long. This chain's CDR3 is CASSPPFASGNTIYF. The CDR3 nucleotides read TGTGCCAGCTCACCCCCGTTTGCCTCTGGAAACACCATATATTTT. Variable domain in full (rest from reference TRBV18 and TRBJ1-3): NAGVMQNPRHLVRRRGQEARLRCSPMKGHSHVYWYRQLPEEGLKFMVYLQKENIIDESGMPKERFSAEFPKEGPSILRIQQVVRGDSAAYFCASSPPFASGNTIYFGEGSWLTVV.

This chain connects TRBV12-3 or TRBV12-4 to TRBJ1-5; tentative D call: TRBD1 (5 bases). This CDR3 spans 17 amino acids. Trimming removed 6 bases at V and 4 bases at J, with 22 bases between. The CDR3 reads CASRHRDRWGVNQPQHF. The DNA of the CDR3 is TGTGCCAGCAGACACCGTGACAGATGGGGTGTTAATCAGCCCCAGCATTTT.

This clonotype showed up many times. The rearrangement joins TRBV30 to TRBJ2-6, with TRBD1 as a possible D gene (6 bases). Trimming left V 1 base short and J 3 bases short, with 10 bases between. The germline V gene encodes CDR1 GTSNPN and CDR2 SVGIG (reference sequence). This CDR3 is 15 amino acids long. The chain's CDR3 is CAWSAGVSGANVLTF. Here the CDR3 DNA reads TGTGCCTGGAGTGCAGGGGTTAGTGGGGCCAACGTCCTGACTTTC.

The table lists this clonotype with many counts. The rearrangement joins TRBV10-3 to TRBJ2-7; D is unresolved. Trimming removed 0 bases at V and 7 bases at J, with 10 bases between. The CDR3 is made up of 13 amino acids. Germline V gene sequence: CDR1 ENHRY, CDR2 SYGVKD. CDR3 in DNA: TGTGCCATCAGTGAGTCTCAGTGGGCTGAGCAGTACTTC. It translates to CAISESQWAEQYF.

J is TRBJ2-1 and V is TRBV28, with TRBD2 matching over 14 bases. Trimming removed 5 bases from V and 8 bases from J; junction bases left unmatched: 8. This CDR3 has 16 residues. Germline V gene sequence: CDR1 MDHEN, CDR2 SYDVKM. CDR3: CASSPGTSGSKDEQFF. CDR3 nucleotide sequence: TGTGCCAGCAGTCCGGGGACTAGCGGGAGTAAGGATGAGCAGTTCTTC.

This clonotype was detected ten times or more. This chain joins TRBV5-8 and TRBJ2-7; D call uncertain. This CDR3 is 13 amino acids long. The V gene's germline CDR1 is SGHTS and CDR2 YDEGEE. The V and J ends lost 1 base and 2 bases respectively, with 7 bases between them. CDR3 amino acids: CASSLMGTYEQYF. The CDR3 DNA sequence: TGTGCCAGCAGCTTGATGGGGACCTACGAGCAGTACTTC.

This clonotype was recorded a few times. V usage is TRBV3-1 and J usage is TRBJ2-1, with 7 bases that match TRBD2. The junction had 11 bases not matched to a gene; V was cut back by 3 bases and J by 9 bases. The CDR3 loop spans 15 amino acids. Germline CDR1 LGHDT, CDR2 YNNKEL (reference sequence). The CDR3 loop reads CASSHVGGPGVEQFF. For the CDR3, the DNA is TGTGCCAGCAGCCATGTGGGAGGGCCAGGTGTTGAGCAGTTCTTC.

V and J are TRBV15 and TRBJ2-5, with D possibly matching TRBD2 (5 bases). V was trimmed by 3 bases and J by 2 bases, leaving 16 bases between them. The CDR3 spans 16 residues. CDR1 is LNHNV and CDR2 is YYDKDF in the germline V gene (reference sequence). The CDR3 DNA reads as TGTGCCACCAGCAGGGCTGCGATTACGGGGCAAGAGACCCAGTACTTC. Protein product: CATSRAAITGQETQYF.

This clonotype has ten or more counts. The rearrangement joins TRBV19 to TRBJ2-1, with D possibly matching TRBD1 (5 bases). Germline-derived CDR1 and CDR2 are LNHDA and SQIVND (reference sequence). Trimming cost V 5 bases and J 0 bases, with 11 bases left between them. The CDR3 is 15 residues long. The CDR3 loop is CASSSQGTSYNEQFF. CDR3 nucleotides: TGTGCCAGTAGTTCGCAGGGTACCTCCTACAATGAGCAGTTCTTC.

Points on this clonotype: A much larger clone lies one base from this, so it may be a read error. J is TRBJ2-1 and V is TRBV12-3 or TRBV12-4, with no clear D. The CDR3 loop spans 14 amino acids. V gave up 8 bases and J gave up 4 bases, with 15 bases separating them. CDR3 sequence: CASGSLSRYNEQFF. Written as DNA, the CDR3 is TGTGCCAGCGGTTCCCTTAGCAGATACAATGAGCAGTTCTTC.

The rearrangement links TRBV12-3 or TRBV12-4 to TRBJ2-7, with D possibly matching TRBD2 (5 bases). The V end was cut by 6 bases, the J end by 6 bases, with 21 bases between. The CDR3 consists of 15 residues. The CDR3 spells CASSRPRTGQFEQYF. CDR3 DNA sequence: TGTGCCAGCAGCCGACCCCGGACTGGTCAATTCGAGCAGTACTTC.

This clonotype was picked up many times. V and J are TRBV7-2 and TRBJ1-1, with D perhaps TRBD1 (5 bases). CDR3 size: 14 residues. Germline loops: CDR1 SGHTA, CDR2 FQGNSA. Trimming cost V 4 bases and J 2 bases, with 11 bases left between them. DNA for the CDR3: TGTGCCAGCAGCTCGAGGGGTTACAACACTGAAGCTTTCTTT. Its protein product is CASSSRGYNTEAFF.

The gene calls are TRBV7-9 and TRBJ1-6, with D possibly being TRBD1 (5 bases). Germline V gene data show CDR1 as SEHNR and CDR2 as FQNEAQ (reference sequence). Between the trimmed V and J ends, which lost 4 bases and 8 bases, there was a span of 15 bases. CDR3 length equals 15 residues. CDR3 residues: CASSSKGFEDSPLHF. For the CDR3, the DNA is TGTGCCAGCAGCTCGAAGGGGTTCGAGGATTCACCCCTCCACTTT.